Shown below are 27 T cell receptor beta chains from a single sample sequenced in a study of cytomegalovirus exposure and HLA in healthy donors. This PCR relied on a set of 60 Vbeta primers and 13 Jbeta primers. This table comes from immunoSEQ multiplex PCR, and its TCRdb copy is limited to in-frame clones, with some not included. The repertoire includes about 160,000 clones, approximately 88% of them detected once, and 1.2% sits in the top ten. What was sequenced was PBMCs. The source is a boy younger than 10 in good health and CMV-seronegative.

The genes are TRBV7-4 and TRBJ2-5; no definite D call. The DNA end is more similar to TRBJ2-7, so the J call may be wrong. Germline V gives CDR1 SGHVT, CDR2 SQSDAQ. This CDR3 has 11 amino acids. The CDR3 DNA sequence: TGTGCCAGCAGTTTCTCCTACGAGCAGTACTTC. It translates to CASSFSYEQYF.

This clone occurred a few times. This chain links TRBV15 with TRBJ1-1, with a possible D match to TRBD1 (5 bases). The V and J ends lost 0 bases and 4 bases respectively, with 12 bases between them. CDR3 length equals 15 residues. Germline V gene data show CDR1 as LNHNV and CDR2 as YYDKDF (reference sequence). The CDR3 loop reads CATSRDGAAGTEAFF. The CDR3 DNA sequence: TGTGCCACCAGCAGAGATGGGGCAGCCGGCACTGAAGCTTTCTTT.

The chain links TRBV25-1 to TRBJ1-2, with D perhaps matching TRBD1 (6 bases). There are 15 residues in the CDR3. CDR1 is MGHDK, CDR2 SYGVNS, per germline. V was trimmed by 2 bases and J by 9 bases, leaving 19 bases between them. CDR3 region: CASSEDRPTSLSYTF. The CDR3 DNA sequence: TGTGCCAGCAGTGAAGACAGGCCCACATCCCTCAGCTACACCTTC.

The chain carries TRBV27 and TRBJ2-5; 11 nucleotides match TRBD2. V shed 3 bases, J shed 5 bases, and the junction held 5 bases outside the gene matches. CDR3 size: 15 residues. Germline CDR1 MNHEY, CDR2 SMNVEV (reference sequence). The CDR3 bases are TGTGCCAGCAGTTTCCGACTAGCGGGGACTGAGACCCAGTACTTC. Translating gives CASSFRLAGTETQYF.

This chain uses TRBV30 with TRBJ1-1; D not certain. Germline CDR1 is GTSNPN and CDR2 is SVGIG (reference sequence). Between the trimmed V and J ends, which lost 5 bases and 0 bases, there was a span of 16 bases. This CDR3 is built from 15 residues. The CDR3 here is CAWGSAGAMNTEAFF. In DNA form, the CDR3 reads TGTGCCTGGGGTAGTGCGGGAGCCATGAACACTGAAGCTTTCTTT.

This chain uses TRBV11-2 with TRBJ2-5; D tentatively reads TRBD1 or TRBD2 (5 bases each). The ends were cut back, 5 bases at V and 5 bases at J, with 21 bases in the middle. CDR1 and CDR2 from the germline V gene are SGHAT and FQNNGV. The CDR3 is 16 residues long. CDR3 sequence (DNA): TGTGCCAGCAGCCTAGCAGGGCAGACCTTAACGGAGACCCAGTACTTC. This codes for CASSLAGQTLTETQYF.

This clone was seen only a few times. This chain joins TRBV9 and TRBJ2-3, with D perhaps matching TRBD2 (6 bases). This CDR3 is built from 17 residues. Germline V CDR1 and CDR2: SGDLS, YYNGEE. V was pared by 4 bases and J by 2 bases, with 20 bases between. In nucleotides, the CDR3 is TGTGCCAGCAGCCCCCTCAGATCGGAGGGCCCCACAGATACGCAGTATTTT. This codes for CASSPLRSEGPTDTQYF. Full variable domain (rest looked up from reference TRBV9 and TRBJ2-3): DSGVTQTPKHLITATGQRVTLRCSPRSGDLSVYWYQQSLDQGLQFLIQYYNGEERAKGNILERFSAQQFPDLHSELNLSSLELGDSALYFCASSPLRSEGPTDTQYFGPGTRLTVL.

The table lists this clone with a few counts. V usage is TRBV27 and J usage is TRBJ2-7; the D gene is possibly TRBD2 (5 bases). Germline loops: CDR1 MNHEY, CDR2 SMNVEV (reference sequence). The V end lost 5 bases, the J end lost 7 bases, and 15 bases lay between the germline ends. CDR3 length: 13 residues. CDR3 sequence (DNA): TGTGCCAGCAGTCCCTTCCCCACGGGAGAGCAGTACTTC. This encodes CASSPFPTGEQYF.

This clone was observed a single time. The chain has TRBV7-8 and TRBJ2-3; 13 nucleotides line up with TRBD2. Germline CDR1 is SGHVS and CDR2 is FQNEAQ. There are 20 residues in the CDR3. J gave up 2 bases and V 0 bases, and 11 bases lay outside the gene matches. In nucleotides, the CDR3 is TGTGCCAGCAGCTTAGCACAGGGACTAGCGGGACGAACCTACACAGATACGCAGTATTTT. Translation gives CASSLAQGLAGRTYTDTQYF. Variable domain in full (rest from reference TRBV7-8 and TRBJ2-3): GAGVSQSPRYKVAKRGQDVALRCDPISGHVSLFWYQQALGQGPEFLTYFQNEAQLDKSGLPSDRFFAERPEGSVSTLKIQRTQQEDSAVYLCASSLAQGLAGRTYTDTQYFGPGTRLTVL.

The gene calls are TRBV10-3 and TRBJ2-1; D remains unclear. Germline CDR1 ENHRY, CDR2 SYGVKD. V was pared by 3 bases and J by 5 bases, with 8 bases between. The CDR3 has 13 residues. In DNA form, the CDR3 reads TGTGCCATCAGTGAAACCTCTAACAATGAGCAGTTCTTC. The encoded protein is CAISETSNNEQFF.

This chain uses TRBV5-1 with TRBJ2-1; 8 bases match TRBD2. Germline V gene data show CDR1 as SGHRS and CDR2 as YFSETQ. V lost 0 bases and J lost 16; bases outside the gene matches: 12. The CDR3 has 14 amino acids. In nucleotides, the CDR3 is TGCGCCAGCAGCTTGGGCCAATCAGCGGGAGTGTCCTTCTTC. As protein: CASSLGQSAGVSFF.

The rearrangement joins TRBV29-1 to TRBJ1-1; D remains ambiguous. Germline V CDR1 and CDR2: SQVTM, ANQGSEA. The CDR3 length is 16 residues. Between the trimmed V and J ends, which lost 1 base and 0 bases, there was a span of 15 bases. CDR3 coding DNA: TGCAGCGTTGAAGCACCCCGGACGGGATTGAACACTGAAGCTTTCTTT. This gives the protein CSVEAPRTGLNTEAFF.

CDR3 DNA sequence: TGTGCCAGCAGCGTAGGGGACTCCGGGGGCTACACCTTC. It codes for CASSVGDSGGYTF. V gene TRBV9 combines with J gene TRBJ1-2; TRBD1 might be the D (5 bases). Germline CDR1 reads SGDLS; CDR2 reads YYNGEE. CDR3 length: 13 amino acids. V lost 0 bases and J lost 8, with 11 bases in between.

The chain links TRBV7-2 to TRBJ2-7; D gene ambiguous. This CDR3 has 12 residues. Trimming shortened V by 5 bases and J by 3 bases, and 8 bases separated the two germline ends. Germline CDR1 SGHTA, CDR2 FQGNSA. The CDR3 DNA sequence: TGTGCCAGCAGCGGCCCTAGCTACGAGCAGTACTTC. Protein sequence: CASSGPSYEQYF.

The chain couples TRBV19 to TRBJ1-3; weak D call: TRBD1 (5 bases). Germline CDR1 LNHDA, CDR2 SQIVND (reference sequence). This CDR3 contains 15 residues. Deletions cut 4 bases from V and 0 bases from J, with 10 bases between. The CDR3 loop is CASSTGGFSGNTIYF. The CDR3 region has the DNA TGTGCCAGTAGTACGGGGGGGTTCTCTGGAAACACCATATATTTT.

As concerns this clone: The junction differs from germline at one of its ends, possibly a read error. V is TRBV6-5 and J is TRBJ2-3; 7 bases align to TRBD2. Germline V gives CDR1 MNHEY, CDR2 SVGAGI. The CDR3 runs to 14 residues. CDR3 coding DNA: TGTGCCAGCAGGTACTCCCGGGGGGCAGATACGCAGTATTTT. Its translation is CASRYSRGADTQYF.

The rearrangement uses TRBV7-8 and TRBJ1-1; D gene unclear. Germline assignment: CDR1 SGHVS and CDR2 FQNEAQ. Trimming took 5 bases from V and 4 from J, leaving 14 bases between them. CDR3 size: 14 residues. As DNA, the CDR3 is TGTGCCAGCAGCAACCCTCTAGTGCTCACTGAAGCTTTCTTT. Its protein product is CASSNPLVLTEAFF.

V gene TRBV7-9 combines with J gene TRBJ1-4, with 7 bases fitting TRBD1. The CDR3 sequence is 15 residues long. Germline CDR1 is SEHNR and CDR2 is FQNEAQ (reference sequence). V shed 5 bases, J shed 4 bases, and the junction held 7 bases outside the gene matches. The CDR3 DNA reads as TGTGCCAGCAGCGCCTTCGACAGGGATAATGAAAAACTGTTTTTT. This translates into CASSAFDRDNEKLFF.

The chain is built from TRBV19 and TRBJ2-1, with 7 bases that match TRBD2. The CDR3 has 15 residues. Germline-derived CDR1 and CDR2 are LNHDA and SQIVND (reference sequence). Trimming at V came to 4 bases and at J to 3 bases, leaving 6 bases not matched to a gene. CDR3 nucleotides: TGTGCCAGTAGTAGGGGACTAACAAGCTACAATGAGCAGTTCTTC. Its protein is CASSRGLTSYNEQFF.

V gene TRBV30 combines with J gene TRBJ1-6; TRBD1 matches 7 bases. V lost 3 bases, J lost 8 bases, and 4 bases stayed unmatched. The germline gives CDR1 GTSNPN, CDR2 SVGIG (reference sequence). The CDR3 has 13 amino acids. In DNA form, the CDR3 reads TGTGCCTGGAGCGGACAGGCCCATTCACCCCTCCACTTT. Protein: CAWSGQAHSPLHF.

The chain has TRBV6-8 and TRBJ2-1; no definite D call. Germline V gene sequence: CDR1 MNHGY, CDR2 SAAAGT. This CDR3 is built from 12 residues. V lost 3 bases and J lost 8, with 8 bases in between. CDR3 sequence: CASSYSGDEQFF. Written as DNA, the CDR3 is TGTGCCAGCAGTTATTCAGGCGATGAGCAGTTCTTC.

This rearrangement joins TRBV2 to TRBJ2-3; 10 bases align to TRBD2. Losses at the gene ends were 8 bases for V and 4 bases for J; bases not matched to a gene: 3. Germline V CDR1 and CDR2: SNHLY, FYNNEI. This CDR3 spans 13 amino acids. As DNA, the CDR3 is TGTGCCAGCCTAGCGGGGGTACCAGATACGCAGTATTTT. It is translated as CASLAGVPDTQYF.

The V call is TRBV2, the J call TRBJ2-5, with 7 bases identical to TRBD2. Germline trimming cut 0 bases from V and 5 bases from J; bases unmatched to any gene: 3. This CDR3 region has 14 residues. CDR1 SNHLY and CDR2 FYNNEI come from the germline V gene. CDR3 coding DNA: TGTGCCAGCAGTGAAGCGGGAGGGCCGGAGACCCAGTACTTC. This encodes CASSEAGGPETQYF.

The rearrangement links TRBV7-2 to TRBJ2-3; possible D gene TRBD2, 5 bases. This CDR3 spans 16 amino acids. V was clipped by 1 base and J by 1 base, with 12 bases between them. Germline V CDR1 and CDR2: SGHTA, FQGNSA. Here the CDR3 reads CASSLGGGGRTDTQYF. The CDR3 DNA reads as TGTGCCAGCAGCTTAGGCGGTGGAGGACGCACAGATACGCAGTATTTT.

The chain combines TRBV9 with TRBJ2-1; 7 bases are shared with TRBD2. This CDR3 is built from 15 residues. Trimming at V came to 2 bases and at J to 5 bases, leaving 7 bases not matched to a gene. CDR1 and CDR2 (germline): SGDLS, YYNGEE. The CDR3 spells CASSVGGSINNEQFF. CDR3 nucleotides: TGTGCCAGCAGCGTGGGCGGGAGTATCAACAATGAGCAGTTCTTC.

Here the CDR3 reads CSMDRVLGLNTEAFF. DNA of the CDR3: TGCAGCATGGACAGGGTTCTGGGACTAAACACTGAAGCTTTCTTT. V gene TRBV29-1 combines with J gene TRBJ1-1; 8 nucleotides agree with TRBD1. The J segment lost 2 bases and the V segment lost 8 bases, leaving 13 bases of the junction unmatched. The germline V gene encodes CDR1 SQVTM and CDR2 ANQGSEA. The CDR3 loop spans 15 amino acids.

This rearrangement joins TRBV30 to TRBJ1-2; D unresolved. V dropped 0 bases and J dropped 0 bases, with 8 bases sitting between them. This CDR3 is 14 amino acids long. The germline CDR1 and CDR2 sequences are GTSNPN and SVGIG (reference sequence). CDR3 in DNA: TGTGCCTGGAGTGTCCCCGAGTCTAACTATGGCTACACCTTC. Amino acid sequence: CAWSVPESNYGYTF.